This entry lists 5 T cell receptor beta chains sequenced from one sample in a study of Ad26.COV2.S vaccination and SARS-CoV-2 variants. Clones were read by immunoSEQ multiplex PCR, and TCRdb kept only the in-frame ones, dropping some. Altogether about 350,000 clones are present, about 90% being singletons, with the ten largest covering about 3.9%. Here the sequenced sample was peripheral blood, taken after recovery from COVID-19. The receptors were gathered from a human donor who had recovered from COVID-19.

The V call is TRBV10-3, the J call TRBJ2-7, with 7 bases matching TRBD2. Germline lookup yields CDR1 ENHRY and CDR2 SYGVKD. The CDR3 is made up of 13 amino acids. Trimming removed 10 bases from V and 1 base from J; junction bases left unmatched: 7. CDR3 sequence (DNA): TGTGCCACGCTAGCGGTTGGGTCCTACGAGCAGTACTTC. The encoded protein is CATLAVGSYEQYF.

This rearrangement joins TRBV5-6 to TRBJ2-1; 12 bases align to TRBD2. CDR3 length: 15 residues. CDR1 and CDR2 from the germline V gene are SGHDT and YYEEEE. V lost 4 bases and J lost 7; bases outside the gene matches: 6. The CDR3 region is CASSAPGLAGNEQFF. The CDR3 DNA follows: TGTGCCAGCAGCGCACCGGGACTAGCGGGTAATGAGCAGTTCTTC. Drawing the rest from reference TRBV5-6 and TRBJ2-1, the complete variable domain is DAGVTQSPTHLIKTRGQQVTLRCSPKSGHDTVSWYQQALGQGPQFIFQYYEEEERQRGNFPDRFSGHQFPNYSSELNVNALLLGDSALYLCASSAPGLAGNEQFFGPGTRLTVL.

The chain combines TRBV27 with TRBJ2-2; the D gene is possibly TRBD2 (5 bases). CDR3 length equals 15 residues. V lost 3 bases and J 6 bases, leaving 14 bases between the germline ends. The germline V gene encodes CDR1 MNHEY and CDR2 SMNVEV (reference sequence). CDR3 in amino acids: CASSFVPERAGELFF. In DNA form, the CDR3 reads TGTGCCAGCAGTTTTGTTCCAGAGAGGGCCGGGGAGCTGTTTTTT.

Notes on this clone: Other DNA sequences in this sample translate to the same CDR3. The rearrangement links TRBV6-1 to TRBJ2-7, with no clear D. CDR1 is MNHNS, CDR2 SASEGT, per germline. The CDR3 has 12 amino acids. V was pared by 0 bases and J by 5 bases, with 5 bases between. CDR3 bases: TGTGCCAGCAGTGAAGCCTTCCACGAGCAGTACTTC. Encoded protein: CASSEAFHEQYF.

The chain is built from TRBV19 and TRBJ2-2; D gene unclear. The CDR3 covers 15 residues. Germline loops: CDR1 LNHDA, CDR2 SQIVND (reference sequence). With 3 bases removed from V and 5 bases from J, the gap between germline ends came to 13 bases. CDR3 sequence (DNA): TGTGCCAGTAGTATTTCCGATGGCCGGACCGGGGAGCTGTTTTTT. Translation: CASSISDGRTGELFF. The full variable domain, in which reference TRBV19 and TRBJ2-2 provide the parts outside the CDR3, is DGGITQSPKYLFRKEGQNVTLSCEQNLNHDAMYWYRQDPGQGLRLIYYSQIVNDFQKGDIAEGYSVSREKKESFPLTVTSAQKNPTAFYLCASSISDGRTGELFFGEGSRLTVL.